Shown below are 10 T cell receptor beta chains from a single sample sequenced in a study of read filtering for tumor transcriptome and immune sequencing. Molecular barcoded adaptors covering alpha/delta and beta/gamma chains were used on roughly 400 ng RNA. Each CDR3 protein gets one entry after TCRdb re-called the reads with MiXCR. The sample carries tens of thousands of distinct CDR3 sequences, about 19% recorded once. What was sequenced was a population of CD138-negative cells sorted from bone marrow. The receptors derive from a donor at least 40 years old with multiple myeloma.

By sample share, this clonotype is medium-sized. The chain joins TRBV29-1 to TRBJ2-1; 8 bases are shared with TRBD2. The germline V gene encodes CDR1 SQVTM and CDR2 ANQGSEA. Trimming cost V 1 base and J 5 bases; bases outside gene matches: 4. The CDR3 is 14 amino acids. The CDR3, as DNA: TGCAGCGTTGAAGGACTAGCGATCGACAATGAGCAGTTCTTC. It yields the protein CSVEGLAIDNEQFF.

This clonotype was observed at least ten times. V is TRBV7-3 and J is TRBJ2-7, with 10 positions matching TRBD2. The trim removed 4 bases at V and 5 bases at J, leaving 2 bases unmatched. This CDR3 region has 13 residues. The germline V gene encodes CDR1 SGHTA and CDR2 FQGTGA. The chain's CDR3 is CASSSGTSDEQYF. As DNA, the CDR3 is TGTGCCAGCAGCTCCGGGACTAGCGACGAGCAGTACTTC. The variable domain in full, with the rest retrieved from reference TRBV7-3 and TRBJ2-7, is GAGVSQTPSNKVTEKGKYVELRCDPISGHTALYWYRQSLGQGPEFLIYFQGTGAADDSGLPNDRFFAVRPEGSVSTLKIQRTERGDSAVYLCASSSGTSDEQYFGPGTRLTVT.

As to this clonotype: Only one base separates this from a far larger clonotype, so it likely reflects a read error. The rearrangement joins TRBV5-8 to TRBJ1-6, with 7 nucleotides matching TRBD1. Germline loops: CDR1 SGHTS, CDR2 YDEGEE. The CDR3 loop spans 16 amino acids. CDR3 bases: TGTGCCAGCAGCTTGGGACAGGGAGCCAGAAATTCACCCCTCCTCTTT. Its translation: CASSLGQGARNSPLLF.

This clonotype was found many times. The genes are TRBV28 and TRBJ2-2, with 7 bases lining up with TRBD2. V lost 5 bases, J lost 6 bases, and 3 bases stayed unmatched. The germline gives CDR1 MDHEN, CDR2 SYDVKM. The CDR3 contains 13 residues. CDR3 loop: CASSLGGSGELFF. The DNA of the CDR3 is TGTGCCAGCAGTCTCGGGGGGTCCGGGGAGCTGTTTTTT.

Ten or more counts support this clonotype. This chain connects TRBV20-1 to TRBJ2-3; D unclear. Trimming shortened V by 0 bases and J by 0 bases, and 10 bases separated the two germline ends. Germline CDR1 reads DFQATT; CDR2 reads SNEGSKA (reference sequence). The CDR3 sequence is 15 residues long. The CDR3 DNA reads TGCAGTGCTAGAGATCCTTCTACAAGCACAGATACGCAGTATTTT. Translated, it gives CSARDPSTSTDTQYF.

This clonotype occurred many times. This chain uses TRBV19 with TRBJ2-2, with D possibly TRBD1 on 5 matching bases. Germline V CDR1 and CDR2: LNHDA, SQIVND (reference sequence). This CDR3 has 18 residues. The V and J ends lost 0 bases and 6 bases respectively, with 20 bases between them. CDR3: CASSIEGSWAFRAGELFF. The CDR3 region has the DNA TGTGCCAGTAGTATAGAAGGCTCGTGGGCGTTCAGGGCCGGGGAGCTGTTTTTT.

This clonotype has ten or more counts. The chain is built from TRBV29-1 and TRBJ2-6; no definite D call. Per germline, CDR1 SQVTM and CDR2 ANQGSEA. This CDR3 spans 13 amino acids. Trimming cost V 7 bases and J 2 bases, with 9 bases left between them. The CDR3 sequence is CSAEDAGANVLTF. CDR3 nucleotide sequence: TGCAGCGCTGAGGATGCTGGGGCCAACGTCCTGACTTTC.

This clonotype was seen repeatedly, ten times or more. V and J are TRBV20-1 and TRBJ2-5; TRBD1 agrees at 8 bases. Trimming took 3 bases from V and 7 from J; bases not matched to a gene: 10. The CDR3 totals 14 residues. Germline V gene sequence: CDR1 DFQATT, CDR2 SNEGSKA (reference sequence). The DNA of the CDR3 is TGCAGTGCTAGCGAACGGACAGGGCTCAGGACCCAGTACTTC. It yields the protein CSASERTGLRTQYF.

CDR3 nucleotide sequence: TGTGCCAGCAGCTTAGCCAGGACCTACGAGCAGTACTTC. As protein: CASSLARTYEQYF. V is TRBV7-6 and J is TRBJ2-7; D gene ambiguous. This CDR3 is 13 amino acids long. Between the trimmed V and J ends, which lost 0 bases and 2 bases, there was a span of 5 bases. Germline CDR1 is SGHVS and CDR2 is FNYEAQ.

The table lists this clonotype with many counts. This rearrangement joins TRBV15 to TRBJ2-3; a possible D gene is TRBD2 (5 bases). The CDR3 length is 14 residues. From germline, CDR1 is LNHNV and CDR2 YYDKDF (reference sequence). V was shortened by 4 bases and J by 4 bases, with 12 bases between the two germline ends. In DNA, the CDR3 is TGTGCCACCAGCAATCGTGGGAGCTCAGATACGCAGTATTTT. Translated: CATSNRGSSDTQYF.